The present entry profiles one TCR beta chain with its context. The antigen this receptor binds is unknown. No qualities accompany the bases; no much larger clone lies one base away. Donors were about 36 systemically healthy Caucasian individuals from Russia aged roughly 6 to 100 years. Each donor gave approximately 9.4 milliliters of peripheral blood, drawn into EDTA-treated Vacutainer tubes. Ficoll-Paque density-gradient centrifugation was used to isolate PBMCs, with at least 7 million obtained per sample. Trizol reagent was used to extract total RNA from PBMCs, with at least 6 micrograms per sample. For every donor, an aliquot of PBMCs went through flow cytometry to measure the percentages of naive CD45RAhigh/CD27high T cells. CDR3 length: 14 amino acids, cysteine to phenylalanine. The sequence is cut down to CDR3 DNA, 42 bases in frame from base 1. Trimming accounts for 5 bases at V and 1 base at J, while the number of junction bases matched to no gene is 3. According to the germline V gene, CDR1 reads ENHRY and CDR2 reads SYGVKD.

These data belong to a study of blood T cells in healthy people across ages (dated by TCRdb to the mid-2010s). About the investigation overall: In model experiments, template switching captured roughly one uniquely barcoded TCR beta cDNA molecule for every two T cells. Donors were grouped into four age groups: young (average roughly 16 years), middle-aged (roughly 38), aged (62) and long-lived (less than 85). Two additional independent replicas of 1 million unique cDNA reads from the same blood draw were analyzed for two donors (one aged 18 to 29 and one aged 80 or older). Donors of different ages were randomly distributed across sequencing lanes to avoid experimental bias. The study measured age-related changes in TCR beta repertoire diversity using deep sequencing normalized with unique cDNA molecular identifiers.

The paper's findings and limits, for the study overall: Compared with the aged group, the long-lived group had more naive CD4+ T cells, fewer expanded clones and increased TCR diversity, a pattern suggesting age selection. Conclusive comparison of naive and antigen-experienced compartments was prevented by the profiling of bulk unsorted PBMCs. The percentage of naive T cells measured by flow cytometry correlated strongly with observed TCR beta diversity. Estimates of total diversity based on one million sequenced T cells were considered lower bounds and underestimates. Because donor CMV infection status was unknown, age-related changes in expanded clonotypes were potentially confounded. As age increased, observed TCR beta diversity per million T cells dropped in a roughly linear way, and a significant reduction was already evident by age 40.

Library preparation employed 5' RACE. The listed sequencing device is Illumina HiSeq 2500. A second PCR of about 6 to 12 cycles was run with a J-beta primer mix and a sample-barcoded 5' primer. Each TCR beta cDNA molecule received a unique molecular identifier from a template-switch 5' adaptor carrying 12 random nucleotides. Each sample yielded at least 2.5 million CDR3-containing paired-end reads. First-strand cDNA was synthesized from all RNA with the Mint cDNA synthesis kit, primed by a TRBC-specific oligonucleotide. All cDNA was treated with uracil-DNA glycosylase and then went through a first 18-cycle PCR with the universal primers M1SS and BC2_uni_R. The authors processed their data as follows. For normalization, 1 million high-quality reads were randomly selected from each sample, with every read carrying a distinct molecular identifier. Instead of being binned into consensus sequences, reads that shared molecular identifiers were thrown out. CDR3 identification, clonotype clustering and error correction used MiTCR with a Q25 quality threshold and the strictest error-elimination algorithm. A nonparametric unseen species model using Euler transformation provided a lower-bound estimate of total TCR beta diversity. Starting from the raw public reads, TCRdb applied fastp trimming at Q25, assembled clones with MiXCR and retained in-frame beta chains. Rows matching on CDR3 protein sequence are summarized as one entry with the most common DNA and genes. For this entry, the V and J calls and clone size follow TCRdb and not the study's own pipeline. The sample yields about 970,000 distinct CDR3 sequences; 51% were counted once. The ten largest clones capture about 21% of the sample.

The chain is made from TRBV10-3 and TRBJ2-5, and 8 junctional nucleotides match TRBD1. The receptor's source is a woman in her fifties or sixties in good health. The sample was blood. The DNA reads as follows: TGTGCCATCAGTAGACAGGGGTTCCAAGAGACCCAGTACTTC. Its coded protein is CAISRQGFQETQYF.